This T cell receptor (beta chain) was documented in a study of monozygotic twins with inflammatory bowel disease. TCRdb re-called the 5' RACE reads and catalogs CDR3 proteins one per entry, DNA excluded. The sample holds around 450,000 distinct CDR3 sequences. The CDR3 is 19 residues long. Germline CDR1 is SGHAT and CDR2 is FQNNGV. The chain is built from TRBV11-2 and TRBJ2-3; the D call from TCRdb, TRBD1, cannot be confirmed without DNA. This TCR was recovered from a human donor with ulcerative colitis or Crohn's disease, or a healthy co-twin of an affected twin (not recorded which). Source material: blood. CDR3 sequence: CASSQGVAGVADITDTQYF.